This T cell receptor (beta chain) was captured in a study of T cell repertoires in cytomegalovirus infection. Study at large: Through public TCR beta signatures, both CMV infection and matching HLA type were indicated. Study-level results: The response measured ex vivo was dominated by TCR beta clonotypes (HLA-C-restricted and CMV-specific).

About this clonotype: The antigen is unknown.

Looked up from germline, CDR1 is DFQATT and CDR2 is SNEGSKA (reference sequence). There are 16 residues in the CDR3. Deletions cut 6 bases from V and 0 bases from J, with 15 bases between. A single record per CDR3 protein comes from TCRdb applying MiXCR to the reads. Of 370,000 or so distinct CDR3 sequences in the sample, roughly 36% are singletons; the top ten hold approximately 13%. The sequence was collected from a human donor in good health (CMV status not recorded). Some clones in this sample may be carry-over from other donors' samples. The chain is built from TRBV20-1 and TRBJ1-6; D may be TRBD1 (5 bases). Sample: cultured PBMCs, taken from culture after CMV antigen stimulation. The CDR3, as DNA: TGCAGTGCAAGGGAGGGGAGGAGCTCCTATAATTCACCCCTCCACTTT. Its translation is CSAREGRSSYNSPLHF.